The next 16 T cell receptor beta chains were all read from a single sample in a study of T cell responses to AZD1222 COVID-19 vaccine. The table came from immunoSEQ multiplex PCR; TCRdb's copy has only in-frame clones and leaves some out. The sample includes approximately 200,000 clones, just over 90% of them seen just once. Source: peripheral blood, taken 28 days after the second AZD1222 dose. The receptors stem from an adult who received the AZD1222 COVID-19 vaccine.

The J gene is TRBJ1-5, the V gene TRBV6-5; a possible D gene is TRBD1 (5 bases). V shed 6 bases and J shed 0 bases, with 9 bases lying between them. The germline CDR1 and CDR2 sequences are MNHEY and SVGAGI. The CDR3 consists of 14 residues. CDR3 DNA: TGTGCCAGCAGAAACAGGTATAGCAATCAGCCCCAGCATTTT. Amino acids: CASRNRYSNQPQHF.

V is TRBV29-1 and J is TRBJ2-7; D is ambiguous. The CDR3 is made up of 11 amino acids. The germline gives CDR1 SQVTM, CDR2 ANQGSEA. V was pared by 2 bases and J by 4 bases, with 6 bases between. The CDR3 spells CSVELGYEQYF. The CDR3 DNA reads TGCAGCGTTGAATTGGGGTACGAGCAGTACTTC.

This clone has a single count. V and J are TRBV25-1 and TRBJ2-5; 7 nucleotides match TRBD2. The CDR3 runs to 16 residues. Losses at the gene ends were 3 bases for V and 4 bases for J; bases not matched to a gene: 11. Germline V gives CDR1 MGHDK, CDR2 SYGVNS. This CDR3 reads CASSESSGLRGETQYF. In DNA, the CDR3 is TGTGCCAGCAGTGAGTCTAGCGGATTGAGGGGAGAGACCCAGTACTTC.

This clone turned up a few times. V usage is TRBV30 and J usage is TRBJ1-5, with TRBD1 matching over 7 bases. The CDR3 is 15 amino acids. CDR1 is GTSNPN and CDR2 is SVGIG in the germline V gene (reference sequence). Trimming took 4 bases from V and 6 from J; bases not matched to a gene: 12. CDR3 nucleotides: TGTGCCTGGACCCCCGACAGGGCGGGAGGTCAGCCCCAGCATTTT. It yields the protein CAWTPDRAGGQPQHF.

This chain joins TRBV15 and TRBJ2-7, with unresolved D. This CDR3 comprises 14 residues. From germline, CDR1 is LNHNV and CDR2 YYDKDF (reference sequence). V was shortened by 3 bases and J by 6 bases, with 15 bases between the two germline ends. CDR3 bases: TGTGCCACCAGCAGGGACCCCGCCGCGGCCGAGCAGTACTTC. Protein: CATSRDPAAAEQYF.

The chain carries TRBV19 and TRBJ1-2, with TRBD1 identical over 7 bases. Trimming removed 8 bases from V and 5 bases from J; junction bases left unmatched: 14. The CDR3 extends over 15 amino acids. Germline V lookup: CDR1 LNHDA, CDR2 SQIVND (reference sequence). The DNA of the CDR3 is TGTGCCAGTGACCCCGGCCGGGACAGTGAATATGGCTACACCTTC. Its protein product is CASDPGRDSEYGYTF.

The chain uses TRBV6-6 and TRBJ2-7; 10 bases align to TRBD2. The trim removed 6 bases at V and 4 bases at J, leaving 9 bases unmatched. CDR3 length: 15 amino acids. The germline V gene has CDR1 MNHNY and CDR2 SVGAGI (reference sequence). The CDR3 DNA reads as TGTGCCAGCAGCCATCAGCGGGAGGGGCGTTACGAGCAGTACTTC. As protein: CASSHQREGRYEQYF.

The chain couples TRBV28 to TRBJ2-7, with TRBD2 matching over 7 bases. V trimming: 4 bases; J trimming: 11 bases; junction bases outside the gene matches: 14. CDR1 is MDHEN, CDR2 SYDVKM, per germline. The CDR3 has 14 amino acids. The CDR3 nucleotides read TGTGCCAGCAGTTCAACTCGGGAGGCTGTTCTGGAGTACTTC. Its protein product is CASSSTREAVLEYF.

The chain carries TRBV3-1 (or the pseudogene TRBV3-2) and TRBJ1-5; the D is unclear. Per the germline V gene, CDR1 is LGHDT and CDR2 is YNNKEL (reference sequence). CDR3 size: 14 residues. The V end was cut by 1 base, the J end by 8 bases, with 12 bases between. This CDR3 reads CASSQGEGLKPQHF. The CDR3 DNA reads TGTGCCAGCAGCCAAGGCGAGGGTTTAAAGCCCCAGCATTTT.

This clone was seen just once. V is TRBV5-1 and J is TRBJ2-7, with D tentatively TRBD1 or TRBD2 (5 bases each). Trimming cost V 3 bases and J 5 bases, with 18 bases left between them. CDR3 length: 15 residues. Germline CDR1 reads SGHRS; CDR2 reads YFSETQ. The CDR3 loop reads CASSWGPNPANEQYF. For the CDR3, the DNA is TGCGCCAGCAGCTGGGGACCCAACCCGGCTAACGAGCAGTACTTC.

The V gene is TRBV9, the J gene TRBJ1-1, with D uncertain. Trimming removed 2 bases at V and 0 bases at J, with 5 bases between. Germline-derived CDR1 and CDR2 are SGDLS and YYNGEE. The CDR3 is 13 residues long. Here the CDR3 reads CASSVQMNTEAFF. In nucleotides, the CDR3 is TGTGCCAGCAGCGTCCAAATGAACACTGAAGCTTTCTTT.

About this clone: The same CDR3 is also encoded by other DNA sequences in this sample. The rearrangement joins TRBV5-1 to TRBJ1-6; D remains ambiguous. Trimming took off 0 bases at V and 0 bases at J, with 4 bases between the two ends. The germline CDR1 and CDR2 sequences are SGHRS and YFSETQ. The CDR3 loop spans 15 amino acids. As DNA, the CDR3 is TGCGCCAGCAGCTTGGAAGGCTCCTATAATTCACCCCTCCACTTT. The encoded protein is CASSLEGSYNSPLHF.

This sequence joins TRBV6-5 and TRBJ2-7; TRBD2 matches at 7 bases. The CDR3 length is 13 residues. The germline V gene encodes CDR1 MNHEY and CDR2 SVGAGI. Unmatched junction bases numbered 4, after V lost 6 bases and J lost 2 bases. The CDR3 is CASSAGTTYEQYF. The CDR3 DNA follows: TGTGCCAGCAGCGCCGGGACTACCTACGAGCAGTACTTC.

The CDR3 nucleotides are TGTGCTAGTGGACCCCTAGGTACAGATACGCAGTATTTT. Protein product: CASGPLGTDTQYF. The chain is built from TRBV12-5 and TRBJ2-3; D not resolved. V gave up 6 bases and J gave up 3 bases, with 10 bases separating them. CDR3 length equals 13 residues. Per germline, CDR1 LGHNT and CDR2 FRNRAP.

The genes are TRBV30 and TRBJ2-7, with 7 bases aligning to TRBD1. The germline CDR1 and CDR2 sequences are GTSNPN and SVGIG (reference sequence). Trimming removed 4 bases from V and 2 bases from J; junction bases left unmatched: 11. The CDR3 is 15 amino acids. The CDR3 DNA reads as TGTGCCTGGATAGGGATGGGACAGCAGACCTACGAGCAGTACTTC. Translating it yields CAWIGMGQQTYEQYF.

V usage is TRBV7-9 and J usage is TRBJ1-2; D is perhaps TRBD1 (5 bases). The V end was cut by 1 base, the J end by 8 bases, with 14 bases between. This CDR3 contains 14 residues. CDR1 SEHNR and CDR2 FQNEAQ come from the germline V gene (reference sequence). The CDR3 nucleotides read TGTGCCAGCAGCTTAGGCGGGACGGCGCGGGGCTACACCTTC. Residues: CASSLGGTARGYTF.